This T cell receptor (beta chain) was found in a study of CD8 T cells in ankylosing spondylitis. Study-level results: Several highly homologous variants formed a TCR beta motif that appeared characteristic of ankylosing spondylitis blood. There was reportedly significant enrichment of clones that were disease-linked in matched ankylosing spondylitis synovial fluid.

TCRdb passed the 5' RACE reads through MiXCR, listing each CDR3 protein once. The sample shows over 700,000 distinct CDR3 sequences, under 20% of them seen only once. As for this clonotype: Its antigen is unknown.

Germline assignment: CDR1 SGHTA and CDR2 FQGTGA. V lost 5 bases to trimming and J lost 0 bases; unmatched junction nucleotides: 11. This CDR3 has 20 residues. Sequencing was performed on blood, either unsorted or a sorted T cell fraction (not recorded which). The chain has TRBV7-3 and TRBJ2-1; TRBD2 matches 15 bases. The sequence came from a male donor with ankylosing spondylitis. The CDR3 DNA sequence: TGTGCCAGCAGCCCTACGGGACTAGCGGGAGGCTCTAGCTCCTACAATGAGCAGTTCTTC. Amino acids: CASSPTGLAGGSSSYNEQFF.